Each of the 15 T cell receptor beta chains below was sequenced from the same sample in a study of PD-1 blockade in classical Hodgkin lymphoma. Profiling relied on immunoSEQ multiplex PCR, and the TCRdb table lists in-frame clones only, not all of them. The sample has 35,000 to 40,000 clones, about 86% seen once. Each and every patient relapsed after autologous stem cell transplantation, and patients got differing brentuximab vedotin exposure. Sequences were derived from peripheral blood mononuclear cells (PBMCs), sampled before the second cycle of nivolumab. The receptors come from a human donor with classical Hodgkin lymphoma.

The chain recombines TRBV13 with TRBJ2-5, with D possibly TRBD2 on 6 matching bases. Germline V gene sequence: CDR1 PRHDT, CDR2 FYEKMQ (reference sequence). The CDR3 runs to 14 residues. The V gene lost 2 bases and the J gene lost 9 bases, with 16 bases spanning the gap. The CDR3 DNA reads TGTGCCAGCAGCTTATCTCTACCGGAGGGGCCCCAGTACTTC. Its protein is CASSLSLPEGPQYF.

This clone was seen a single time. V gene TRBV19 combines with J gene TRBJ1-2; TRBD1 agrees at 8 bases. Losses at the gene ends were 5 bases for V and 3 bases for J; bases not matched to a gene: 8. Germline assignment: CDR1 LNHDA and CDR2 SQIVND (reference sequence). The CDR3 has 15 amino acids. In nucleotides, the CDR3 is TGTGCCAGTAGTTCCGCAGGGGGCAGTGACTATGGCTACACCTTC. As protein: CASSSAGGSDYGYTF.

In regard to this clone: Relative to the germline gene, one junction end is altered; a read error may explain this. CDR3 amino acids: CVSSFGQTTEAFF. CDR3 in DNA: TGTGTCAGCAGCTTCGGACAGACCACTGAAGCTTTCTTT. V and J are TRBV7-9 and TRBJ1-1, with a possible D match to TRBD1 (6 bases). From germline, CDR1 is SEHNR and CDR2 FQNEAQ (reference sequence). The CDR3 contains 13 residues. Complete variable domain (other parts from reference TRBV7-9 and TRBJ1-1): DTGVSQNPRHKITKRGQNVTFRCDPISEHNRLYWYRQTLGQGPEFLTYFQNEAQLEKSRLLSDRFSAERPKGSFSTLEIQRTEQGDSAMYLCVSSFGQTTEAFFGQGTRLTVV.

DNA for the CDR3: TGTGCCAGCAGTTCTCATCAGGGGGCGGTTTACGGCTACACCTTC. Translation: CASSSHQGAVYGYTF. This chain links TRBV6-6 with TRBJ1-2, with TRBD1 identical over 8 bases. V trimming: 4 bases; J trimming: 8 bases; junction bases outside the gene matches: 12. The CDR3 sequence is 15 residues long. CDR1 and CDR2 from the germline V gene are MNHNY and SVGAGI (reference sequence).

This rearrangement joins TRBV27 to TRBJ2-5; D not certain. V was pared by 8 bases and J by 5 bases, with 15 bases between. There are 13 residues in the CDR3. Looked up from germline, CDR1 is MNHEY and CDR2 is SMNVEV (reference sequence). This CDR3 reads CASGSWTVETQYF. DNA of the CDR3: TGTGCCAGCGGTTCCTGGACGGTGGAGACCCAGTACTTC.

This clone came up a few times. This chain links TRBV7-8 with TRBJ2-7; no clear D. CDR1 is SGHVS, CDR2 FQNEAQ, per germline. V was cut by 0 bases and J by 7 bases, with 10 bases left in between. The CDR3 extends over 13 amino acids. For the CDR3, the DNA is TGTGCCAGCAGCTTAGCTCCCTTCGTTGAGCAGTACTTC. Translated, it gives CASSLAPFVEQYF. The full variable domain, rest sourced from reference TRBV7-8 and TRBJ2-7, is GAGVSQSPRYKVAKRGQDVALRCDPISGHVSLFWYQQALGQGPEFLTYFQNEAQLDKSGLPSDRFFAERPEGSVSTLKIQRTQQEDSAVYLCASSLAPFVEQYFGPGTRLTVT.

This chain connects TRBV6-6 to TRBJ1-2, with a possible D match to TRBD1 (5 bases). CDR1 is MNHNY and CDR2 is SVGAGI in the germline V gene (reference sequence). This CDR3 contains 15 residues. Trimming shortened V by 6 bases and J by 0 bases, and 14 bases separated the two germline ends. The CDR3 sequence: CASRPTAITNYGYTF. The CDR3 DNA reads TGTGCCAGCAGACCGACAGCGATTACTAACTATGGCTACACCTTC.

The rearrangement joins TRBV7-8 to TRBJ1-5; D remains ambiguous. V was cut by 1 base and J by 0 bases, with 19 bases left in between. CDR3 length: 19 amino acids. From germline, CDR1 is SGHVS and CDR2 FQNEAQ. The CDR3 DNA follows: TGTGCCAGCAGCTTAGTCGGTTTTAAGGGTTCGTATAGCAATCAGCCCCAGCATTTT. Translated, it gives CASSLVGFKGSYSNQPQHF.

The table lists this clone with a count of one. The rearrangement joins TRBV6-1 to TRBJ2-7; D is ambiguous. V lost 10 bases, J lost 0 bases, and 16 bases lay in between. There are 14 residues in the CDR3. Germline V gene lookup returns CDR1 MNHNS and CDR2 SASEGT. The DNA of the CDR3 is TGTGCCACCCCTACGGGCTGGAACTCCTACGAGCAGTACTTC. Translating gives CATPTGWNSYEQYF.

The J gene is TRBJ1-2, the V gene TRBV6-1; tentative D call: TRBD1 (6 bases). Germline CDR1 reads MNHNS; CDR2 reads SASEGT. V shed 1 base and J shed 6 bases, with 9 bases lying between them. This CDR3 has 13 residues. The chain's CDR3 is CASSEGTGHGYTF. Here the CDR3 DNA reads TGTGCCAGCAGTGAAGGCACAGGGCATGGCTACACCTTC.

CDR3 protein: CASSTRGRGSNQPQHF. CDR3 nucleotide sequence: TGTGCCAGTAGCACCAGGGGGCGGGGGAGCAATCAGCCCCAGCATTTT. The rearrangement joins TRBV19 to TRBJ1-5; TRBD1 matches 8 bases. Unmatched junction bases numbered 8, after V lost 6 bases and J lost 1 base. Germline CDR1 LNHDA, CDR2 SQIVND (reference sequence). The CDR3 has 16 amino acids.

This chain uses TRBV2 with TRBJ1-2; D remains unclear. V was cut by 6 bases and J by 0 bases, with 14 bases left in between. The CDR3 has 15 amino acids. Germline CDR1 reads SNHLY; CDR2 reads FYNNEI. Here the CDR3 DNA reads TGTGCCAGCAGAACGCGGCTTGGGGCTAACTATGGCTACACCTTC. Its translation: CASRTRLGANYGYTF.

The genes are TRBV27 and TRBJ2-1; D may be TRBD2 (6 bases). CDR1 MNHEY and CDR2 SMNVEV come from the germline V gene (reference sequence). This CDR3 has 15 residues. Deletions cut 3 bases from V and 1 base from J, with 10 bases between. The CDR3 DNA sequence: TGTGCCAGCAGTTTGGGCGGGACGTCCTACAATGAGCAGTTCTTC. Translating gives CASSLGGTSYNEQFF.

The chain joins TRBV9 to TRBJ2-5; D gene uncertain. Germline V CDR1 and CDR2: SGDLS, YYNGEE. The CDR3 contains 13 residues. V was clipped by 1 base and J by 7 bases, with 11 bases between them. The CDR3 DNA follows: TGTGCCAGCAGCGTACTACCCGCAAGGACCCAGTACTTC. Its protein is CASSVLPARTQYF.

The chain combines TRBV25-1 with TRBJ2-1, with D maybe TRBD2 (6 bases). The V end was cut by 3 bases, the J end by 5 bases, with 14 bases between. The V gene's germline CDR1 is MGHDK and CDR2 SYGVNS. This CDR3 spans 15 amino acids. Written as DNA, the CDR3 is TGTGCCAGCAGTGACCCAGGGACTTTCGACAATGAGCAGTTCTTC. Translation: CASSDPGTFDNEQFF.